Listed below are T cell receptor beta chains from one sample, sequenced in a study of CD4 and CD8 cells across lung adenocarcinoma regions. TCRdb reprocessed the PCR reads with MiXCR, giving one entry per CDR3 protein. Of 23,000 or so distinct CDR3 sequences in the sample, 53% were seen once. The sequenced sample was CD8+ T cells from the center of a lung tumor. The source of these receptors is a male donor with lung adenocarcinoma. The CD4 and CD8 labels of this study may be unreliable. The CDR3 runs from the conserved cysteine through the conserved F or W. Fields, in order: D gene, V gene, clone size, J gene, CDR3 protein, CDR3 DNA. D genes are given only for firm matches. Rows give clone size only sometimes, using once, few, many, or a class for an expanded clone.

TRBD1,TRBV4-1,many,TRBJ1-2,CASSPGQANQNYGYTF,TGCGCCAGCAGTCCGGGACAGGCGAACCAAAACTATGGCTACACCTTC
TRBD2,TRBV7-8,.,TRBJ2-5,CAGSGGGGGDTQYF,TGTGCGGGGAGCGGGGGGGGAGGCGGAGATACGCAGTACTTC
.,TRBV25-1,medium-sized,TRBJ2-5,CASRSPGAQYF,TGTGCCAGCAGAAGCCCCGGGGCCCAGTACTTC
TRBD2,TRBV27,medium-sized,TRBJ2-2,CASSLNLAGVLAGELFF,TGTGCCAGCAGTTTAAATCTAGCGGGAGTGTTGGCCGGGGAGCTGTTTTTT
TRBD2,TRBV3-1,many,TRBJ2-7,CASSQGGTSTYEQYF,TGTGCCAGCAGCCAAGGAGGGACTAGTACCTACGAGCAGTACTTC
TRBD2,TRBV7-8,.,TRBJ2-1,CASRRLPGLAGEEQFF,TGTGCCAGTCGCCGACTTCCGGGACTAGCGGGGGAGGAGCAGTTCTTC
TRBD1,TRBV6-1,.,TRBJ1-1,CASRRDSWNTEAFF,TGTGCCAGCAGGAGGGACAGTTGGAACACTGAAGCTTTCTTT
.,TRBV7-3,.,TRBJ2-1,CASSSGGRNEQFF,TGTGCCAGCAGCTCCGGAGGGCGCAATGAGCAGTTCTTC
.,TRBV15,.,TRBJ2-2,CATSRDYNTGELFF,TGTGCCACCAGCAGAGATTATAACACCGGGGAGCTGTTTTTT
.,TRBV6-4,few,TRBJ1-5,CASNKQGYSNQPQHF,TGTGCCAGCAACAAACAGGGATATAGCAATCAGCCCCAGCATTTT
TRBD2,TRBV7-2,.,TRBJ2-3,CGGGLGGGDTETQYF,TGTGGCGGGGGGTTAGGGGGGGGTGACACAGAGACGCAGTATTTC
.,TRBV27,.,TRBJ2-5,CSRSLGGRDQNTQYF,TGTTCCAGGAGCCTCGGGGGTCGTGACCAAAACACCCAGTACTTC
.,TRBV6-1,once,TRBJ2-5,CASGGLGGGAQETQYF,TGTGCCAGCGGGGGGCTCGGGGGCGGAGCCCAAGAGACCCAGTACTTC
.,TRBV10-3,.,TRBJ2-7,CGIAGLRAKDTQYF,TGTGGCATCGCGGGGCTGCGAGCCAAAGACACGCAGTACTTC
.,TRBV6-1,few,TRBJ2-3,CAGRGGGDPETQYF,TGTGCGGGCAGAGGGGGGGGAGACCCAGAGACGCAGTATTTC
TRBD2,TRBV7-2,.,TRBJ2-7,CASSPKTSGAKHTQYF,TGTGCCAGCAGCCCGAAGACTAGCGGGGCCAAACACACGCAGTACTTC
.,TRBV27,many,TRBJ1-1,CASSWRGAGTEAFF,TGTGCCAGCAGTTGGAGGGGGGCGGGCACTGAAGCTTTCTTT
.,TRBV10-1,.,TRBJ2-3,CASRGIRATNTQYF,TGCGCCAGCAGGGGGATACGTGCCACAAATACGCAGTATTTC
.,TRBV6-1,.,TRBJ2-3,CARGDRATNTQYF,TGTGCCAGGGGGGACCGAGCGACAAACACGCAGTATTTT
.,TRBV25-1,.,TRBJ2-3,CASSGTGGPDTQYF,TGTGCCAGCAGTGGGACAGGAGGGCCAGATACGCAGTATTTT
.,TRBV6-5,.,TRBJ2-2,CASSTRASANTGELFF,TGTGCCAGCAGTACTAGGGCCAGCGCGAACACCGGGGAGCTGTTTTTT
TRBD2,TRBV20-1,.,TRBJ2-2,CSALAGSKNTGELFF,TGCAGTGCCCTAGCGGGGAGTAAGAACACCGGGGAGCTGTTTTTT
.,TRBV10-1,.,TRBJ2-7,CAGSGGRHTDTQYF,TGCGCGGGCAGTGGGGGCCGTCACACAGATACGCAGTACTTC
TRBD2,TRBV6-5,many,TRBJ2-5,CASSYGGVGETQYF,TGTGCCAGCAGTTACGGGGGGGTGGGAGAGACCCAGTACTTC
.,TRBV6-5,few,TRBJ2-7,CASSFLAEQYF,TGTGCCAGCAGTTTTCTGGCCGAGCAGTACTTC
TRBD2,TRBV6-1,many,TRBJ2-2,CASRGGGGGVDTGELFF,TGTGCCAGCAGGGGGGGGGGGGGGGGGGTCGACACCGGGGAGCTGTTTTTT
.,TRBV7-2,medium-sized,TRBJ2-3,CASSLLGSLSTDTQYF,TGTGCCAGCAGCTTATTAGGGTCGCTTAGCACAGATACGCAGTATTTT
.,TRBV10-3,.,TRBJ2-5,CAGGTVGGEQETQYF,TGTGCCGGGGGGACAGTGGGCGGGGAACAAGAGACGCAGTACTTT
.,TRBV10-1,.,TRBJ2-3,CARSGGRDTDTQYF,TGCGCGAGGAGTGGGGGACGAGACACAGATACCCAGTATTTT
TRBD2,TRBV12-3/TRBV12-4,.,TRBJ2-5,CASSLGTSGRETQYF,TGTGCCAGCAGTTTGGGGACTAGCGGGAGGGAGACCCAGTACTTC
.,TRBV7-6,.,TRBJ1-1,CASSQQGWNTEAFF,TGTGCCAGCAGCCAACAGGGATGGAACACTGAAGCTTTCTTT
.,TRBV9,.,TRBJ2-3,CASSQHGTGGKSTDTQYF,TGTGCCAGCAGCCAACATGGAACGGGGGGCAAGAGCACAGATACGCAGTATTTT
.,TRBV6-1,.,TRBJ2-3,CASREGALDTQYF,TGTGCCAGCAGAGAAGGGGCTTTGGATACGCAGTATTTT
.,TRBV24-1,.,TRBJ2-5,CGAGGGGGVQETQYF,TGTGGCGCGGGTGGAGGGGGCGGGGTCCAAGAGACGCAGTACTTC
TRBD1,TRBV6-1,many,TRBJ2-7,CAGTRDRGYEQYF,TGTGCCGGCACCCGGGACAGGGGTTACGAGCAGTACTTC
.,TRBV7-3,.,TRBJ2-3,CASSLSTDTQYF,TGTGCCAGCAGCTTAAGCACAGATACGCAGTATTTT
TRBD2,TRBV6-8,.,TRBJ2-4,CVSSVAGRGAKNMQYF,TGTGTCAGCAGCGTAGCGGGGCGGGGAGCCAAAAACATGCAGTACTTT
.,TRBV6-1,many,TRBJ1-2,CASRPLQSGGYTF,TGTGCCAGCAGGCCCTTGCAGTCAGGAGGCTACACCTTC
TRBD2,TRBV20-1,few,TRBJ2-1,CSARDPGGPNEQFF,TGCAGTGCTAGAGATCCGGGAGGGCCCAATGAGCAGTTCTTC
TRBD1,TRBV7-6,many,TRBJ2-1,CASSLAPGQGYEQFF,TGTGCCAGCAGCTTAGCTCCGGGACAGGGCTATGAGCAGTTCTTC
TRBD2,TRBV6-4,many,TRBJ2-1,CASSDGAGLAGGEEQF,TGTGCCAGCAGTGACGGGGCGGGACTAGCGGGAGGGGAAGAGCAATTC
TRBD2,TRBV27,.,TRBJ2-3,CASGVLAGGGTDTQYF,TGTGCCAGCGGGGTGCTCGCGGGGGGTGGCACAGATACCCAGTATTTT
TRBD1,TRBV20-1,.,TRBJ1-5,CSARTRLTGGSQPQHF,TGCAGTGCTAGAACCCGACTAACAGGGGGCAGTCAGCCCCAGCATTTT
TRBD2,TRBV11-2,.,TRBJ2-5,CASSFEAGDQETQYF,TGTGCCAGCAGCTTCGAAGCGGGGGACCAAGAGACGCAGTACTTT
.,TRBV6-5,.,TRBJ1-2,CASSYARGSDYGYTF,TGTGCCAGCAGTTACGCCAGGGGATCTGACTATGGCTACACCTTC
.,TRBV20-1,.,TRBJ2-1,CSAGSMGGSSYNEQFF,TGCAGTGCCGGCTCGATGGGCGGAAGCTCCTACAATGAGCAGTTCTTC
.,TRBV7-2,.,TRBJ2-2,CASSFSGSPEALYF,TGTGCCAGCAGCTTTTCCGGGTCCCCCGAGGCGCTGTATTTT
.,TRBV6-1,medium-sized,TRBJ2-1,CASSESTGSSYNEQFF,TGTGCCAGCAGTGAATCTACTGGTAGCTCCTACAATGAGCAGTTCTTC
TRBD2,TRBV25-1,.,TRBJ2-3,CASRGSAGAINMQYF,TGTGCCAGCAGGGGGAGTGCGGGAGCCATTAACATGCAGTACTTT
TRBD1,TRBV6-1,many,TRBJ1-4,CASSQTRGVREKLFF,TGTGCCAGCAGTCAAACCAGGGGGGTTCGGGAAAAACTGTTTTTT
TRBD2,TRBV6-1,.,TRBJ2-7,CASREAGSGVRETQYF,TGTGCCAGCAGGGAAGCCGGGAGCGGGGTCCGGGAGACGCAGTACTTC
TRBD1,TRBV3-1,few,TRBJ2-5,CASSQEGQLQETQYF,TGTGCCAGCAGCCAAGAGGGACAGCTACAAGAGACCCAGTACTTC
.,TRBV6-1,few,TRBJ2-3,CASSEIGTDTQYF,TGTGCCAGCAGTGAAATAGGCACAGATACGCAGTATTTT